This is a list of T cell receptor beta chains from one sample in a study of blood T cell repertoires in COVID-19. Libraries were prepared by immunoSEQ multiplex PCR; TCRdb keeps only in-frame clonotypes and omits some of them. This table holds about 88,000 clones, 90% found once. The sample consisted of peripheral blood. Receptor source: a man aged 18 to 35 with COVID-19, enrolled during active disease. The CDR3 runs from the conserved cysteine through the conserved F or W. The order of the fields is CDR3 protein, CDR3 DNA, J gene, D gene, V gene, clone size. A D gene is named only where the DNA matches it firmly. Only part of the rows carry a size: once, few, many, or a class if the clone is expanded.

cdr3_aa: CASSPTDSYNEQFF; cdr3_nt: TGTGCCAGCAGCCCCACTGACTCGTACAATGAGCAGTTCTTC; j_call: TRBJ2-1; d_call: -; v_call: TRBV7-9; clone_size: few
cdr3_aa: CASSMQGNYEQYF; cdr3_nt: TGTGCCAGTAGTATGCAGGGAAACTACGAGCAGTACTTC; j_call: TRBJ2-7; d_call: -; v_call: TRBV19; clone_size: -
cdr3_aa: CATSRDEAGTGGPNEKLFF; cdr3_nt: TGTGCCACCAGCAGAGATGAGGCCGGGACAGGGGGACCTAATGAAAAACTGTTTTTT; j_call: TRBJ1-4; d_call: TRBD1; v_call: TRBV15; clone_size: -
cdr3_aa: CASSQELGANEQFF; cdr3_nt: TGTGCCAGCAGCCAAGAACTTGGGGCGAATGAGCAGTTCTTC; j_call: TRBJ2-1; d_call: -; v_call: TRBV3-1/TRBV3-2; clone_size: -
cdr3_aa: CASSGPGLAGVLHYEQYF; cdr3_nt: TGCGCCAGCAGTGGGCCGGGACTAGCGGGAGTGCTCCACTACGAGCAGTACTTC; j_call: TRBJ2-7; d_call: TRBD2; v_call: TRBV10-2; clone_size: -
cdr3_aa: CASSPAGYSYNEQFF; cdr3_nt: TGTGCCAGCAGCCCAGCGGGCTACTCCTACAATGAGCAGTTCTTC; j_call: TRBJ2-1; d_call: -; v_call: TRBV9; clone_size: -
cdr3_aa: CASSLGGLSYEQYF; cdr3_nt: TGTGCCAGCAGCTTAGGGGGACTCAGCTACGAGCAGTACTTC; j_call: TRBJ2-7; d_call: -; v_call: TRBV9; clone_size: once
cdr3_aa: CASSPEPGRNQPQHF; cdr3_nt: TGTGCCAGCTCACCAGAACCAGGCCGCAATCAGCCCCAGCATTTT; j_call: TRBJ1-5; d_call: -; v_call: TRBV18; clone_size: -
cdr3_aa: CASSYGTMNTEAFF; cdr3_nt: TGTGCCAGCAGTTACGGGACAATGAACACTGAAGCTTTCTTT; j_call: TRBJ1-1; d_call: -; v_call: TRBV6-6; clone_size: once
cdr3_aa: CASSPIGFLPIGYTF; cdr3_nt: TGCGCCAGCAGCCCGATCGGGTTTCTTCCCATTGGCTACACCTTC; j_call: TRBJ1-2; d_call: -; v_call: TRBV4-1; clone_size: -
cdr3_aa: CASSQDYSEAYNEQFF; cdr3_nt: TGCGCCAGCAGCCAAGATTATAGCGAAGCCTACAATGAGCAGTTCTTC; j_call: TRBJ2-1; d_call: -; v_call: TRBV4-3; clone_size: few
cdr3_aa: CASSQGASGSEQYF; cdr3_nt: TGTGCCAGCAGCCAAGGTGCTAGTGGTAGCGAGCAGTACTTC; j_call: TRBJ2-7; d_call: -; v_call: TRBV3-1/TRBV3-2; clone_size: once
cdr3_aa: CASGLVLPGTSGVPNTGELFF; cdr3_nt: TGTGCTAGTGGTTTGGTACTTCCCGGGACTAGCGGCGTACCGAACACCGGGGAGCTGTTTTTT; j_call: TRBJ2-2; d_call: TRBD2; v_call: TRBV12-5; clone_size: -
cdr3_aa: CASSVPGLAGYNEQFF; cdr3_nt: TGTGCCAGCAGTGTTCCGGGACTAGCGGGCTACAATGAGCAGTTCTTC; j_call: TRBJ2-1; d_call: TRBD2; v_call: TRBV25-1; clone_size: -
cdr3_aa: CASSSLLGRGPYEQYF; cdr3_nt: TGTGCCAGCAGTTCCCTCTTGGGCAGGGGACCCTACGAGCAGTACTTC; j_call: TRBJ2-7; d_call: -; v_call: TRBV28; clone_size: -
cdr3_aa: CASSPSGTANSPLHF; cdr3_nt: TGTGCCAGCTCACCATCCGGGACAGCTAATTCACCCCTCCACTTT; j_call: TRBJ1-6; d_call: TRBD1; v_call: TRBV18; clone_size: -
cdr3_aa: CASSLAATSGRANTGELFF; cdr3_nt: TGTGCCAGCAGCTTAGCGGCGACTAGCGGGAGGGCGAACACCGGGGAGCTGTTTTTT; j_call: TRBJ2-2; d_call: TRBD2; v_call: TRBV7-8; clone_size: -
cdr3_aa: CASSRGSLGSYNEQFF; cdr3_nt: TGTGCCAGCAGCCGCGGGTCCCTGGGGTCCTACAATGAGCAGTTCTTC; j_call: TRBJ2-1; d_call: -; v_call: TRBV7-9; clone_size: few
cdr3_aa: CASSLVAGASYEQYF; cdr3_nt: TGTGCCAGCAGTTTAGTTGCGGGAGCTTCCTACGAGCAGTACTTC; j_call: TRBJ2-7; d_call: TRBD2; v_call: TRBV27; clone_size: -
cdr3_aa: CASSPIAGRHQETQYF; cdr3_nt: TGTGCCAGCAGCCCAATAGCGGGACGCCACCAAGAGACCCAGTACTTC; j_call: TRBJ2-5; d_call: TRBD2; v_call: TRBV6-2/TRBV6-3; clone_size: -
cdr3_aa: CASSLFPTGVGNTIYF; cdr3_nt: TGTGCCAGCAGTTTATTCCCGACAGGGGTGGGAAACACCATATATTTT; j_call: TRBJ1-3; d_call: TRBD1; v_call: TRBV27; clone_size: -
cdr3_aa: CASSYSNSYEQYF; cdr3_nt: TGTGCCAGCAGTTACTCGAACAGCTACGAGCAGTACTTC; j_call: TRBJ2-7; d_call: -; v_call: TRBV6-5; clone_size: -
cdr3_aa: CASRRQGALEQYF; cdr3_nt: TGTGCCAGCAGAAGACAGGGGGCGCTGGAGCAGTACTTC; j_call: TRBJ2-7; d_call: TRBD1; v_call: TRBV12-3/TRBV12-4; clone_size: -
cdr3_aa: CASSLGSGRAVKTQYF; cdr3_nt: TGTGCCAGCAGCTTAGGTAGCGGGAGGGCCGTAAAGACCCAGTACTTC; j_call: TRBJ2-5; d_call: TRBD2; v_call: TRBV7-2; clone_size: -